This T cell receptor beta chain was captured by sequencing in a study of cytomegalovirus exposure and HLA in healthy donors. This CDR3 has 14 amino acids. Germline V gives CDR1 MNHEY, CDR2 SMNVEV (reference sequence). Trimming cost V 2 bases and J 5 bases, with 12 bases left between them. With regard to this clone: Its matching antigen is unknown.

The study, taken as a whole, reports: TCR beta chains numbering 164 were designated cytomegalovirus-associated. In vitro testing confirmed a few CMV-associated chains as specific for CMV antigens.

This PCR relied on a set of 60 Vbeta primers and 13 Jbeta primers. TCRdb's copy holds only in-frame clones and misses some; the assay was immunoSEQ multiplex PCR. The sample lists some 180,000 clones, less than 90% occurring once. The J gene is TRBJ1-2, the V gene TRBV27; a possible D gene is TRBD1 (6 bases). Sequenced material: PBMCs. The receptor's source is a girl aged 10 to 17 in good health and CMV-seropositive. This chain's CDR3 is CASSLGEGVYGYTF. The CDR3, as DNA: TGTGCCAGCAGTTTAGGAGAGGGGGTGTATGGCTACACCTTC.